The entry that follows covers one TCR beta chain sequence. This clone's antigen is unknown. Base qualities were left out, and no much larger clone turns up one base away. Ophthalmopathy patients had moderately to severely active disease, with a Clinical Activity Score of 3 or more, a NOSPECS grade of 4 or more, and a disease duration of less than 3 months. Exclusion was applied to patients with uncontrolled infections, other autoimmune diseases, pregnancy or lactation. Diagnoses were based on clinical symptoms, serum thyroxine and TRAb, thyroid ultrasound and orbital computed tomography. PBMCs were separated from about 10 ml of fresh peripheral blood using Ficoll-Paque density gradient centrifugation. Total RNA was extracted with Trizol reagent, and quality was checked on an Agilent 2100 Bioanalyzer. This specimen comes from a study of T cells in Graves' hyperthyroidism and ophthalmopathy (dated by TCRdb to the late 2010s). In terms of the full investigation: Peripheral blood samples were taken at the time of initial diagnosis, prior to any treatment. TCR V-J signatures able to tell the groups apart were searched for in a discovery cohort of 100 or so patients, of whom over 40 had Graves' ophthalmopathy and around 58 had stable Graves' hyperthyroidism. The roughly 90 discovery patients were divided at random into training and test sets in a 7:3 ratio. The paper reports TCR Vbeta CDR3 sequencing of approximately 140 peripheral blood samples: under 45 ophthalmopathy, fewer than 80 hyperthyroidism and around 17 progressor patients. Once sampling was done, hyperthyroidism patients were given methimazole at a starting dose of 30 mg daily, whereas ophthalmopathy patients were given high-dose intravenous methylprednisolone. In addition, the study compared T-cell repertoires in thyroid tissue and in blood from roughly six Graves' hyperthyroidism patients. Whether ophthalmopathy could be predicted prospectively was tested in an independent validation cohort made up of 18 to 20 hyperthyroidism patients plus 17 patients who later progressed to ophthalmopathy. General findings and caveats noted by the study authors: In validation, progression to ophthalmopathy was predicted by the model with about 70% sensitivity and 72.22% specificity, a median of approximately 6.5 months before onset. Sample size was not statistically predetermined, and blinding of investigators to group allocation was not performed. Most expanded thyroid clonotypes (frequency above 0.001) were also detected in blood, suggesting blood repertoires may reflect thyroid immune responses. A model built on a 13 V-J signature distinguished ophthalmopathy from stable hyperthyroidism, reaching about 89% sensitivity and approximately 83% specificity in cross-validation and 80%/75% in testing.

The TCR beta CDR3 regions were amplified from RNA transcripts. The TCR CDR3 was subjected to a first round of RT-PCR using the HTBI primer set and the Qiagen OneStep RT-PCR kit. Libraries were constructed in a second round of multiplex PCR, after which size selection and purification were performed. Paired-end sequencing of the libraries was performed with 100 bp reads on an Illumina HiSeq2000. In the authors' own workflow: SOAPnuke was used to process the raw data, removing reads that contained adapters or uncalled bases, had a mean Phred below 15, or lacked an exact match to the constant primer or identifier. High-quality paired reads were merged with COPE v1.2.5, and unique nucleotide sequences were defined as clonotypes. MiTCR v1.1 was used to align the clonotypes against IMGT TRBV, TRBD and TRBJ reference segments. Analysis was restricted to V-J combinations with a frequency above 0.0001, which covered roughly 99% of repertoires. The TCS score was defined as the ratio of F50 (clonal expansion) to E x V (chaos), calculated using BLOSUM62-based TCRdist between CDR3 peptides within each V-J. Welch's t-statistics and random forest reduced around 550 V-J features to about 12, which were used in a naive Bayes classifier (R e1071). TCRdb handled the public reads itself, with Q25 trimming in fastp and clone calling in MiXCR, and kept productive beta chains. Records with the same CDR3 protein are collapsed into one entry carrying the most frequent genes and DNA. The V and J calls and clone size are TCRdb's, not the authors'. The sample table records under 350,000 distinct CDR3 sequences; 15% to 20% of these occur just once. Less than 70% of the sample lies in the top ten.

This clonotype was obtained from a woman aged 55-70 years with Graves' ophthalmopathy. Sequenced sample: blood.

The DNA sequence is TGTGCCATCAGTGAGGGGAATTCACCCCTCCACTTT. This translates into CAISEGNSPLHF. The chain is encoded by TRBV10-3 joined to TRBJ1-6, with no confident D gene call. The germline V gene gives CDR1 as ENHRY and CDR2 as SYGVKD. V is clipped by 2 bases and J by 7 bases, and the sequence between their germline boundaries is 3 bases long. The CDR3 numbers 12 residues from cysteine through phenylalanine. This entry keeps only the CDR3 DNA: 36 bases, framed from base 1.